This T cell receptor (beta chain) was profiled in a study of T cells expressing NK-cell markers (dated by TCRdb to the early 2020s). Context from the whole study: Three sorted T-cell subsets (CD3+CD56+NKG2C+, CD3+CD56+NKG2C- and CD3+CD56-NKG2C+) from about 8 donors had their TCR beta-chain repertoires profiled. Among the eight sequenced donors, seven were HCMV-seropositive and one was HCMV-seronegative. The study sequenced eight donors, all healthy volunteers chosen at random: three men and five women. Illumina HiSeq 2000/2500, MiSeq or NextSeq was used to sequence libraries as 2 x 150 bp reads.

Findings and caveats that apply to the study as a whole: For about 6 donors, the dominant CD3+CD56+NKG2C+ clonotypes were among the top 10 CD8+ clonotypes and accounted for 1.0-7.0% of CD8+ T cells. Whether the expanded NKG2C-expressing T cell clones were specific for HCMV antigens remained unclear. Those dominant clonotypes were again the most abundant among CD3+CD56-NKG2C+ cells in a few donors, at roughly 25-65%.

From cysteine to phenylalanine, the CDR3 is 16 amino acids long. No DNA was logged. As encoded in the germline V gene, CDR1 is MNHNS while CDR2 is SASEGT. The listed sequencing device is Illumina HiSeq 2000. 5'RACE template switching, by which a universal primer site and unique molecular identifiers were added, was used to make TCR beta cDNA libraries. Synthesis of cDNA was primed from the TCR beta constant segment and was followed by two consecutive PCR amplification steps. In the source study's methods: MIGEC was used to demultiplex reads and group reads by UMI, and MiTCR was used to assemble and quantify clonotypes. To remove erroneous sequences, TCR cDNA sequences were retained only when supported by two or more reads. Downstream repertoire analysis used the tcR package, and clonotypes were matched across fractions by CDR3 nucleotide sequence plus V segment. Antigen specificity was annotated against VDJdb with VDJmatch, allowing one amino acid substitution in CDR3. Once TCRdb had reprocessed the reads, it stored one entry per CDR3 protein sequence and supplied no DNA. The V and J calls reflect TCRdb's pipeline rather than the authors' work. The record for this sample contains 300,000 to 450,000 distinct CDR3 sequences. The ten largest clones take up roughly 5.4% of the sample.

To determine HCMV serostatus, a commercial ELISA kit was used to detect HCMV-specific IgG in serum. Ficoll density gradient centrifugation was used to isolate peripheral blood mononuclear cells from blood. About this clonotype itself: Its specific antigen is unknown.

Sequencing was done on a sample of blood T cells: a sorted CD56 or NKG2C T cell subset, CD4+ or CD8+ T cells, or bulk PBMC T cells (not recorded which). The chain is encoded by TRBV6-1 joined to TRBJ2-1; lacking DNA, the TRBD2 call made by TCRdb goes unchecked. The sequence was obtained from a man aged 18-70 years in good health. CDR3 protein: CASSPHPEVGHDEQFF.